The clone carrying this TCR beta chain has just a few counts. The investigators amplified TCR beta CDR3 regions from RNA transcripts. First-round RT-PCR with HTBI primers amplified the TCR CDR3 region. TCRdb redid the calling of the multiplex PCR reads with MiXCR, one entry per CDR3 protein. Among about 400,000 distinct CDR3 sequences, more than 15% were seen once, and the ten largest hold 14%. These data come from a study of T cells in Graves' hyperthyroidism and ophthalmopathy. Each diagnosis was grounded in clinical symptoms, serum thyroxine and TRAb, thyroid ultrasound, and orbital computed tomography. The CDR3 is 14 residues long. V shed 3 bases, J shed 6 bases, and the junction held 5 bases outside the gene matches. The germline gives CDR1 PRHDT, CDR2 FYEKMQ (reference sequence).

This chain joins TRBV13 and TRBJ1-2; TRBD1 matches at 9 bases. The sample consisted of blood. The clonotype comes from a woman aged 18-29 years with Graves' hyperthyroidism. The CDR3 bases are TGTGCCAGCAGCTTCTACAGGGGGCTGAATGGCTACACCTTC. Protein: CASSFYRGLNGYTF.